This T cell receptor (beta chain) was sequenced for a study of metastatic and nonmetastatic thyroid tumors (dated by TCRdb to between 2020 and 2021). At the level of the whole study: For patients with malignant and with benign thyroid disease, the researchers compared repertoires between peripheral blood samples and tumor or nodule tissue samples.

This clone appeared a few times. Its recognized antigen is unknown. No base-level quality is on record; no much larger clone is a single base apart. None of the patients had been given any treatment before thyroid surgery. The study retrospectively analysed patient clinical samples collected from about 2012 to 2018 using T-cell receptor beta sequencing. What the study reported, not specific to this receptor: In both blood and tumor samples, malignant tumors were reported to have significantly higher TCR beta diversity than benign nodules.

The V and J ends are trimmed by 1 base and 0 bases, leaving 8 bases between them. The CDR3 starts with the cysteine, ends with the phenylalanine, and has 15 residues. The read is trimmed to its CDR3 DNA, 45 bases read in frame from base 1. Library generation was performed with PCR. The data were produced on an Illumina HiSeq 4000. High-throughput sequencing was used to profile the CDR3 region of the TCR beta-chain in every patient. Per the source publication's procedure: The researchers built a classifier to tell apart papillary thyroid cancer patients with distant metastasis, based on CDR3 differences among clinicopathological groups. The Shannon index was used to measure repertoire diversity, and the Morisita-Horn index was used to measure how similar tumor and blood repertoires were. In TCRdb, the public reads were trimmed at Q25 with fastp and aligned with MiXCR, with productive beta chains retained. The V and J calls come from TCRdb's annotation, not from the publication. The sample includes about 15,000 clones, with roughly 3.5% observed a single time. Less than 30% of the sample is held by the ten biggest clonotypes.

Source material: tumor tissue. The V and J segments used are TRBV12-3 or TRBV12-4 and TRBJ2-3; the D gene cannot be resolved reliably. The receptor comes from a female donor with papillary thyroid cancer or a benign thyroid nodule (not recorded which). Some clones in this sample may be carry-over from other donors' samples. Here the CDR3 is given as CASSLGLASTDTQYF. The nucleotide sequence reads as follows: TGTGCCAGCAGTTTAGGACTCGCTAGCACAGATACGCAGTATTTT.